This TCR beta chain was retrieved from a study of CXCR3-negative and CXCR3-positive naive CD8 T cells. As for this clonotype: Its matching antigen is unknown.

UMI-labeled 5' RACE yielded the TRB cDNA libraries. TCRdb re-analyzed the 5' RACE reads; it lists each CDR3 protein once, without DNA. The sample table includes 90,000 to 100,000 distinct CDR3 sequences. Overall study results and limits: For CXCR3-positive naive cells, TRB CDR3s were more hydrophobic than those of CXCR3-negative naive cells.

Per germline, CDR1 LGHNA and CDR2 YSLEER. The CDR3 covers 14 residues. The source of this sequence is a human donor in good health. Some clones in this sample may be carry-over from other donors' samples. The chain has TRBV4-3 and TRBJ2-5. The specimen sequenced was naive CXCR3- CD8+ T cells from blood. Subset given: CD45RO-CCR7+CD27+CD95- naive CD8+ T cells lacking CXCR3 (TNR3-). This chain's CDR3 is CASSQDKGIETQYF.